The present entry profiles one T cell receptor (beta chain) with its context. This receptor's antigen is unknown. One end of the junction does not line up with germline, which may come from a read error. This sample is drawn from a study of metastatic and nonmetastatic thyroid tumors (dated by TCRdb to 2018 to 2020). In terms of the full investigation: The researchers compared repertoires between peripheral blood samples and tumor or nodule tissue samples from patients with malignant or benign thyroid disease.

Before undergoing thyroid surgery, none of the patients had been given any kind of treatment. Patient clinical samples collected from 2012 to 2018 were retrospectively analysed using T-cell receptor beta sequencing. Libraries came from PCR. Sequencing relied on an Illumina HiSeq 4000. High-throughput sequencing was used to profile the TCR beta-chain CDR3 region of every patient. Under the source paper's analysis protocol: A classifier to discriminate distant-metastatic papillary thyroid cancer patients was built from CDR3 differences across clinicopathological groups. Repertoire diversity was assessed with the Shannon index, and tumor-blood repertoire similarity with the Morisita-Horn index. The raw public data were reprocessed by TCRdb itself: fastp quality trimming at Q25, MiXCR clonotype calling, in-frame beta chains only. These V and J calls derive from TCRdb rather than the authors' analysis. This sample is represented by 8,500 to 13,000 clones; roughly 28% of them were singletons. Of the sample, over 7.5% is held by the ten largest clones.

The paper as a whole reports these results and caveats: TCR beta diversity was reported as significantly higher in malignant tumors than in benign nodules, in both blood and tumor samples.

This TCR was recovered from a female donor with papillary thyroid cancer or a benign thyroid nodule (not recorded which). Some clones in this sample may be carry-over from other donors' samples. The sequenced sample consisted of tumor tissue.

This receptor has the CDR3 CDSSYLVSSGPRVEQYF. The nucleotide sequence reads as follows: TGTGACAGCAGTTATTTAGTCTCCAGCGGGCCGAGGGTCGAGCAGTACTTC. The chain is made from TRBV6-9 and TRBJ2-7, with TRBD2 perhaps the D gene, on 6 matching bases. From the cysteine through the phenylalanine, the CDR3 covers 17 amino acids. The CDR3 DNA has 51 bases and is translated from base 1. CDR1 and CDR2 (MNHGY, SVAAGI) derive from the germline V gene.